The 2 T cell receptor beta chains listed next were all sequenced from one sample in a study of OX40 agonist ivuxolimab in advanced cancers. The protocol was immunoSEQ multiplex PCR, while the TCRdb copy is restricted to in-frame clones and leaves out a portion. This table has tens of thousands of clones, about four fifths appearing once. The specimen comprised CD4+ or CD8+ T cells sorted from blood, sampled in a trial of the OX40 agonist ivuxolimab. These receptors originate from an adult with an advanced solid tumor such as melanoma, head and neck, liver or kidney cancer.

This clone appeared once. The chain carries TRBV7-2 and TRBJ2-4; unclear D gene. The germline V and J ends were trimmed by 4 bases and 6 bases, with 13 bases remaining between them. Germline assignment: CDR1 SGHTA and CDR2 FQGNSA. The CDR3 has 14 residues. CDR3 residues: CASSSPPPSNIQYF. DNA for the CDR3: TGTGCCAGCAGCTCCCCTCCACCCTCAAACATTCAGTACTTC.

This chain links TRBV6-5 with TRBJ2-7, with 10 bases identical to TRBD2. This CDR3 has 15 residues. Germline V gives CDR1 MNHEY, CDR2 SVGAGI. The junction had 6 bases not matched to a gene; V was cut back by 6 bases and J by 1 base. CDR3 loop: CASRPGTSASYEQYF. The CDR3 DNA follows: TGTGCCAGCAGGCCCGGGACTAGCGCTTCCTACGAGCAGTACTTC.